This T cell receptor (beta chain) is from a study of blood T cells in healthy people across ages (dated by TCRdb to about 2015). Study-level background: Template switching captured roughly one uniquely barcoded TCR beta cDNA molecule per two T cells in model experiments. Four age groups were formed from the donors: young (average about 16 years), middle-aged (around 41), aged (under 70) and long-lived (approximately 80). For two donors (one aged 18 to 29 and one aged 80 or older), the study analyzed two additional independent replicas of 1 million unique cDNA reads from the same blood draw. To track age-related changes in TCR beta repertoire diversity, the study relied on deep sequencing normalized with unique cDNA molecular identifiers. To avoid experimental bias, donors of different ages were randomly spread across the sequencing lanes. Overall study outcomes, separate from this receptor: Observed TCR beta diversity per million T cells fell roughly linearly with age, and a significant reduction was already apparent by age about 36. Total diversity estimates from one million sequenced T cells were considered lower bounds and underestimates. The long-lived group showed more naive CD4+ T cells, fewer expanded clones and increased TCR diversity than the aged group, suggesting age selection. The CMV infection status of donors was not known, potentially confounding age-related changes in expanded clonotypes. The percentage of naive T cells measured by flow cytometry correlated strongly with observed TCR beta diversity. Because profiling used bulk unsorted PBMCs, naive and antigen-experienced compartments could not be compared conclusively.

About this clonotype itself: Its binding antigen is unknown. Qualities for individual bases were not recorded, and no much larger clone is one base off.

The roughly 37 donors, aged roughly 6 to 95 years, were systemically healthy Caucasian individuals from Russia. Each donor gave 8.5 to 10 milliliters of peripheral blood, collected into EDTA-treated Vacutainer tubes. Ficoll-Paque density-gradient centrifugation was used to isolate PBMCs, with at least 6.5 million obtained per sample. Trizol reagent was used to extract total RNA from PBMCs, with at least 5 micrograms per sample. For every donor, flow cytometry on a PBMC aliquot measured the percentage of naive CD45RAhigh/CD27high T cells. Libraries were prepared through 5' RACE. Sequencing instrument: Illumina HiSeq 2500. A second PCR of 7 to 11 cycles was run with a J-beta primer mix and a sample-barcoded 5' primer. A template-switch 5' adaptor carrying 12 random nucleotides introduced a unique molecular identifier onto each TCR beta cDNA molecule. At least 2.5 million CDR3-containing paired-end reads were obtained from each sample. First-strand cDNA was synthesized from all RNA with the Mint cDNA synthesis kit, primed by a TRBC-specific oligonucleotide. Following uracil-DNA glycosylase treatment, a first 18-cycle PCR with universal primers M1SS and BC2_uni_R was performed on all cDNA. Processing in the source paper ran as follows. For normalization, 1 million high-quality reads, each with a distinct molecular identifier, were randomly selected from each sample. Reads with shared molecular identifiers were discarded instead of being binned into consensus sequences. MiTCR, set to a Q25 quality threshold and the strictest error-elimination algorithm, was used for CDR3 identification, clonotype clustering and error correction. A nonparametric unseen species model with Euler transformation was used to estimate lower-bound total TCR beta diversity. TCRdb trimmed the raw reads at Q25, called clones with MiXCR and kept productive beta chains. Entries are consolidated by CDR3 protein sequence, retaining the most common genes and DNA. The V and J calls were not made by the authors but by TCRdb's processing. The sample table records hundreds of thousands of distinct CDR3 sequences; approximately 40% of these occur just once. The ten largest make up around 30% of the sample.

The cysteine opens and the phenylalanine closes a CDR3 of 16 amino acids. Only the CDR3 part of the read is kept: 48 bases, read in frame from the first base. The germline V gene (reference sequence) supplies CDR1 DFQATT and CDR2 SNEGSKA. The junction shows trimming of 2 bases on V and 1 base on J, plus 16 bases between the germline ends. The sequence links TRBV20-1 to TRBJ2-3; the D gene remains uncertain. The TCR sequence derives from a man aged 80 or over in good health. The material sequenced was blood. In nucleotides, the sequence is TGCAGTGCTAGACCGATACGGACCGAGCGCACAGATACGCAGTATTTT. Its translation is CSARPIRTERTDTQYF.